This passage covers 18 T cell receptor beta chains from one sample sequenced in a study of vaccination effects on CD4 cells after COVID-19. The protocol was immunoSEQ multiplex PCR, while the TCRdb copy is restricted to in-frame clones and leaves out a portion. The sample holds tens of thousands of clones, roughly 63% seen once. Their cognate antigens are unknown. Peptide-pool stimulation followed by sequencing identified expanded antigen-specific CD4+ clonotypes in the ViraFEST assay. The culture ran for roughly 10 days before CD4+ T cells were isolated. Two doses of BNT162b2 or mRNA-1273 vaccine were administered to participants. Sequenced here: CD4+ T cells from PBMCs cultured with SARS-CoV-2 spike peptides, sampled after COVID-19 vaccination. Receptor source: a human donor who received a COVID-19 vaccine.

This clone was recorded a few times. The rearrangement uses TRBV30 and TRBJ1-1; TRBD1 might be the D (5 bases). Germline lookup yields CDR1 GTSNPN and CDR2 SVGIG (reference sequence). The V and J ends lost 3 bases and 4 bases respectively, with 6 bases between them. The CDR3 extends over 11 amino acids. DNA for the CDR3: TGTGCCTGGAGCAGGGCCACTGAAGCTTTCTTT. Its translation is CAWSRATEAFF.

This clone was detected only a few times. The rearrangement joins TRBV9 to TRBJ1-5; D unclear. CDR3 size: 15 residues. The V end was cut by 0 bases, the J end by 0 bases, with 7 bases between. From germline, CDR1 is SGDLS and CDR2 YYNGEE. CDR3 residues: CASSVGSVSNQPQHF. The CDR3 nucleotides read TGTGCCAGCAGCGTAGGGTCCGTTAGCAATCAGCCCCAGCATTTT.

This clone was observed a few times. The rearrangement links TRBV4-2 to TRBJ2-1, with D tentatively TRBD2 (6 bases). Germline V gene lookup returns CDR1 LGHNA and CDR2 YNFKEQ. This CDR3 spans 15 amino acids. V lost 5 bases and J lost 5, with 16 bases in between. The CDR3 region is CASSGRQGGDNEQFF. For the CDR3, the DNA is TGTGCCAGCAGCGGTCGTCAAGGAGGGGACAATGAGCAGTTCTTC.

This clone was counted a single time. J is TRBJ2-1 and V is TRBV24-1; TRBD1 might be the D (5 bases). CDR3 length equals 18 residues. The germline V and J ends were trimmed by 2 bases and 5 bases, with 21 bases remaining between them. Germline CDR1 KGHDR, CDR2 SFDVKD. CDR3 bases: TGTGCCACCAGTGATTACCGGAAGGGGCGCCTGGGTAACAATGAGCAGTTCTTC. Translation: CATSDYRKGRLGNNEQFF.

V is TRBV7-8 and J is TRBJ1-2; weak D call: TRBD1 (5 bases). Trimming cost V 1 base and J 7 bases, with 22 bases left between them. CDR1 is SGHVS, CDR2 FQNEAQ, per germline. The CDR3 sequence is 17 residues long. The CDR3 DNA sequence: TGTGCCAGCAGCTTAGGATTGGTGGAGGGGCGTCGAGGTGGCTACACCTTC. It encodes CASSLGLVEGRRGGYTF. The full variable domain, its missing parts supplied by reference TRBV7-8 and TRBJ1-2, is GAGVSQSPRYKVAKRGQDVALRCDPISGHVSLFWYQQALGQGPEFLTYFQNEAQLDKSGLPSDRFFAERPEGSVSTLKIQRTQQEDSAVYLCASSLGLVEGRRGGYTFGSGTRLTVV.

The genes are TRBV6-5 and TRBJ1-5; maybe TRBD1 (5 bases). The V end was cut by 11 bases, the J end by 1 base, with 15 bases between. Per the germline V gene, CDR1 is MNHEY and CDR2 is SVGAGI. The CDR3 is 14 residues long. The CDR3 spells CASEHGGSNQPQHF. In nucleotides, the CDR3 is TGTGCCTCAGAACATGGGGGAAGCAATCAGCCCCAGCATTTT.

The CDR3 is CASSQDWALNTEAFF. The DNA for the CDR3 is TGCGCCAGCAGCCAAGATTGGGCCCTGAACACTGAAGCTTTCTTT. This chain links TRBV4-1 with TRBJ1-1; D is ambiguous. This CDR3 comprises 15 residues. V dropped 0 bases and J dropped 0 bases, with 8 bases sitting between them. Germline V gives CDR1 MGHRA, CDR2 YSYEKL.

This clone was seen a handful of times. This chain joins TRBV4-1 and TRBJ1-6; D is unresolved. The CDR3 loop spans 15 amino acids. CDR1 and CDR2 (germline): MGHRA, YSYEKL. Trimming pared 2 bases from V and 6 bases from J, leaving 11 bases between. The CDR3 DNA reads as TGCGCCAGCAGCCAAAGAGAGGCAGGTAATTCACCCCTCCACTTT. Encoded protein: CASSQREAGNSPLHF.

The chain recombines TRBV6-2 or TRBV6-3 with TRBJ1-6; 7 bases are shared with TRBD1. J lost 7 bases, V lost 3 bases, and 3 bases had no gene match. From germline, CDR1 is MNHEY and CDR2 SVGEGT. The CDR3 contains 14 residues. CDR3 DNA: TGTGCCAGCAGTTATGGACAGGCCAATTCACCCCTCCACTTT. Translating gives CASSYGQANSPLHF.

The table lists this clone with a few counts. The chain links TRBV5-1 to TRBJ1-5; 10 bases align to TRBD1. Trimming removed 4 bases from V and 7 bases from J; junction bases left unmatched: 8. The CDR3 is 15 residues long. CDR1 SGHRS and CDR2 YFSETQ come from the germline V gene. The CDR3 DNA is TGCGCCAGCAGCCCACAGACAGGGGGCGGCCAGCCCCAGCATTTT. Its protein product is CASSPQTGGGQPQHF.

The chain is built from TRBV19 and TRBJ2-7; maybe TRBD1 (6 bases). Trimming took 5 bases from V and 3 from J, leaving 17 bases between them. The length of the CDR3 is 15 residues. Germline lookup yields CDR1 LNHDA and CDR2 SQIVND (reference sequence). For the CDR3, the DNA is TGTGCCAGTAGTCGAAAAGGGCAACAGGGCTACGAGCAGTACTTC. It is translated as CASSRKGQQGYEQYF.

A few counts support this clone. The chain combines TRBV27 with TRBJ1-2; tentative D call: TRBD1 (6 bases). Germline V gene data show CDR1 as MNHEY and CDR2 as SMNVEV (reference sequence). V lost 2 bases to trimming and J lost 5 bases, with 9 bases between them. The CDR3 runs 13 residues. DNA for the CDR3: TGTGCCAGCAGTTTAGCAGGGGCGTATGGCTACACCTTC. Encoded protein: CASSLAGAYGYTF.

This rearrangement joins TRBV30 to TRBJ1-2, with 9 bases fitting TRBD1. CDR1 and CDR2 (germline): GTSNPN, SVGIG (reference sequence). V was clipped by 2 bases and J by 8 bases; unmatched bases: 3. The CDR3 loop spans 12 amino acids. CDR3 coding DNA: TGTGCCTGGAGTACAGGGGGCCCGGGCTACACCTTC. Its protein is CAWSTGGPGYTF.

This clone was counted between two and nine times. The V call is TRBV19, the J call TRBJ1-2; D call uncertain. V was pared by 3 bases and J by 0 bases, with 14 bases between. Germline V gene sequence: CDR1 LNHDA, CDR2 SQIVND (reference sequence). CDR3 length: 16 residues. CDR3 sequence reads: CASSIYGRIANYGYTF. The CDR3, as DNA: TGTGCCAGTAGTATTTATGGCAGGATAGCTAACTATGGCTACACCTTC.

The chain has TRBV19 and TRBJ1-1; D is ambiguous. V lost 3 bases to trimming and J lost 4 bases, with 15 bases between them. This CDR3 is 15 amino acids long. Germline lookup yields CDR1 LNHDA and CDR2 SQIVND (reference sequence). CDR3 nucleotide sequence: TGTGCCAGTAGTATCTCTGATGTCTGGGGCACTGAAGCTTTCTTT. Translating it yields CASSISDVWGTEAFF. The whole variable domain, remainder taken from reference TRBV19 and TRBJ1-1, is DGGITQSPKYLFRKEGQNVTLSCEQNLNHDAMYWYRQDPGQGLRLIYYSQIVNDFQKGDIAEGYSVSREKKESFPLTVTSAQKNPTAFYLCASSISDVWGTEAFFGQGTRLTVV.

This clone turned up a few times. The V gene is TRBV6-5, the J gene TRBJ2-2; D is undetermined. Per the germline V gene, CDR1 is MNHEY and CDR2 is SVGAGI. This CDR3 is built from 13 residues. V was shortened by 7 bases and J by 1 base, with 7 bases between the two germline ends. CDR3 DNA: TGTGCCAGCAACCGACTGAACACCGGGGAGCTGTTTTTT. Encoded protein: CASNRLNTGELFF.

This chain links TRBV5-1 with TRBJ2-1, with 9 bases identical to TRBD2. The CDR3 contains 16 residues. The germline V gene encodes CDR1 SGHRS and CDR2 YFSETQ. Trimming cost V 0 bases and J 8 bases; bases outside gene matches: 9. The CDR3 DNA follows: TGCGCCAGCAGCTTGGTCTCGCGGGGGGGCGGGGATGAGCAGTTCTTC. The encoded protein is CASSLVSRGGGDEQFF.

The rearrangement joins TRBV28 to TRBJ2-2; 9 nucleotides line up with TRBD1. V shed 5 bases and J 6 bases; nucleotides not matched to a gene: 7. Germline V gene data show CDR1 as MDHEN and CDR2 as SYDVKM. The CDR3 spans 15 residues. CDR3 bases: TGTGCCAGCAGTCTCGCCGGACAGGGGTCCGGGGAGCTGTTTTTT. Translation gives CASSLAGQGSGELFF.